These 31 T cell receptor beta chains originate from one sample sequenced in a study of blood T cell repertoires in COVID-19. Assay: immunoSEQ multiplex PCR; the TCRdb copy retains only in-frame clones and omits some. The repertoire holds under 300,000 clones, with around 86% as singletons. Material for sequencing was peripheral blood. Every receptor here comes from a man aged 18 to 35 with active or convalescent COVID-19.

This clone is classed as medium-sized. The chain uses TRBV5-6 and TRBJ1-6, with TRBD1 identical over 7 bases. V shed 1 base, J shed 10 bases, and the junction held 8 bases outside the gene matches. This CDR3 has 15 amino acids. Germline CDR1 is SGHDT and CDR2 is YYEEEE. CDR3 sequence: CASSLYGQGESPLHF. The CDR3 DNA follows: TGTGCCAGCAGCTTGTACGGTCAGGGGGAATCACCCCTCCACTTT.

As for this clone: This same CDR3 is encoded by further DNA sequences in the sample. The chain combines TRBV12-3 or TRBV12-4 with TRBJ1-5; D perhaps matches TRBD1 (6 bases). This CDR3 region has 13 residues. Trimming stripped 3 bases from V and 7 bases from J, with 10 bases between. CDR3 region: CASSLTGYQPQHF. DNA for the CDR3: TGTGCCAGCAGTTTGACAGGTTACCAGCCCCAGCATTTT.

This chain links TRBV6-5 with TRBJ1-6, with TRBD1 matching over 7 bases. The V gene's germline CDR1 is MNHEY and CDR2 SVGAGI. J was trimmed by 1 base and V by 8 bases; bases with no gene match: 5. This CDR3 region has 15 residues. For the CDR3, the DNA is TGTGCCAGCGCTACAGGGGTTTCCTATAATTCACCCCTCCACTTT. It encodes CASATGVSYNSPLHF.

This chain links TRBV12-3 or TRBV12-4 with TRBJ2-7, with TRBD2 identical over 8 bases. This CDR3 has 13 amino acids. J lost 6 bases, V lost 7 bases, and 8 bases had no gene match. CDR3: CASTRGGLGEQYF. CDR3 coding DNA: TGTGCCAGCACCCGGGGGGGGTTAGGCGAGCAGTACTTC.

The chain combines TRBV6-1 with TRBJ2-7; tentatively, D is TRBD1 (5 bases). V dropped 3 bases and J dropped 3 bases, with 12 bases sitting between them. This CDR3 region has 14 residues. Germline V gives CDR1 MNHNS, CDR2 SASEGT. The CDR3 is CASSERQGVYEQYF. The CDR3 nucleotides are TGTGCCAGCAGTGAGAGGCAGGGTGTCTACGAGCAGTACTTC.

The chain carries TRBV6-5 and TRBJ1-2; weak D call: TRBD1 (5 bases). This CDR3 is built from 14 residues. Trimming left V 11 bases short and J 9 bases short, with 25 bases between. Germline CDR1 and CDR2: MNHEY and SVGAGI. CDR3 bases: TGTGCCGCCGGCCCGAACGGGGGATCAGGAAGCTACACCTTC. Amino acids: CAAGPNGGSGSYTF.

The J gene is TRBJ1-5, the V gene TRBV24-1; D not certain. This CDR3 contains 12 residues. Trimming removed 2 bases from V and 7 bases from J, with 5 bases in between. CDR1 is KGHDR and CDR2 is SFDVKD in the germline V gene. The DNA of the CDR3 is TGTGCCACCAGTGATTCGCGGCAGCCCCAGCATTTT. The encoded protein is CATSDSRQPQHF.

The chain is built from TRBV2 and TRBJ2-3; D gene ambiguous. Germline lookup yields CDR1 SNHLY and CDR2 FYNNEI. This CDR3 comprises 15 residues. The V and J ends lost 2 bases and 1 base respectively, with 10 bases between them. CDR3 region: CASSEKIEGTDTQYF. The CDR3 DNA follows: TGTGCCAGCAGTGAAAAAATCGAGGGCACAGATACGCAGTATTTT.

The chain carries TRBV24-1 and TRBJ2-7; D uncertain. Trimming pared 4 bases from V and 2 bases from J, leaving 8 bases between. The CDR3 is 13 residues long. Germline CDR1 and CDR2: KGHDR and SFDVKD. CDR3 DNA: TGTGCCACCAGTGAGGGCTTTGCCTACGAGCAGTACTTC. Amino acid sequence: CATSEGFAYEQYF.

In its sample, this clone was seen a few times. V gene TRBV10-3 combines with J gene TRBJ2-7; tentative D call: TRBD1 (5 bases). V was clipped by 0 bases and J by 0 bases, with 9 bases between them. CDR1 is ENHRY, CDR2 SYGVKD, per germline. This CDR3 is built from 15 residues. CDR3 sequence (DNA): TGTGCCATCAGTGAGTCTACGGACAACTCCTACGAGCAGTACTTC. It translates to CAISESTDNSYEQYF.

The genes are TRBV4-1 and TRBJ1-1, with D possibly matching TRBD1 (5 bases). The CDR3 loop spans 15 amino acids. Trimming took off 0 bases at V and 5 bases at J, with 13 bases between the two ends. Germline values: CDR1 MGHRA, CDR2 YSYEKL. The CDR3, as DNA: TGCGCCAGCAGCCAAGACCAACAGGTGGAAACTGAAGCTTTCTTT. This gives the protein CASSQDQQVETEAFF.

The rearrangement joins TRBV19 to TRBJ1-4, with D hard to call. Germline V gene data show CDR1 as LNHDA and CDR2 as SQIVND (reference sequence). V gave up 4 bases and J gave up 5 bases, with 11 bases separating them. This CDR3 spans 14 amino acids. The CDR3 DNA reads TGTGCCAGTAGTACACTGATACCGAATGAAAAACTGTTTTTT. It is translated as CASSTLIPNEKLFF.

This sequence joins TRBV24-1 and TRBJ1-2, with a tentative D call TRBD1 (6 bases). The CDR3 is made up of 13 amino acids. Germline V gene data show CDR1 as KGHDR and CDR2 as SFDVKD. V was shortened by 4 bases and J by 8 bases, with 13 bases between the two germline ends. The chain's CDR3 is CATSEVGQSGYTF. The CDR3, as DNA: TGTGCCACCAGTGAGGTCGGACAGTCCGGCTACACCTTC.

The chain employs TRBV5-1 and TRBJ2-7; TRBD1 agrees at 9 bases. The CDR3 consists of 15 residues. V gave up 4 bases and J gave up 0 bases; unmatched junction bases: 5. Per germline, CDR1 SGHRS and CDR2 YFSETQ. Here the CDR3 DNA reads TGCGCCAGCAGCCACGGACAGGGGAGCTCCTACGAGCAGTACTTC. Its protein is CASSHGQGSSYEQYF.

This sequence joins TRBV7-2 and TRBJ1-5; no clear D. This CDR3 has 15 residues. V lost 1 base, J lost 0 bases, and 7 bases lay in between. The germline V gene encodes CDR1 SGHTA and CDR2 FQGNSA. CDR3 loop: CASSLVFSSNQPQHF. The CDR3 nucleotides read TGTGCCAGCAGCTTAGTCTTCAGTAGCAATCAGCCCCAGCATTTT.

The rearrangement links TRBV4-2 to TRBJ1-6, with 7 bases aligning to TRBD1. There are 21 residues in the CDR3. Germline assignment: CDR1 LGHNA and CDR2 YNFKEQ. Trimming cost V 0 bases and J 0 bases; bases outside gene matches: 14. CDR3 protein: CASSQESRGLTYNSYNSPLHF. CDR3 DNA sequence: TGTGCCAGCAGCCAAGAGTCAAGGGGGCTAACATATAACTCCTATAATTCACCCCTCCACTTT.

The CDR3 reads CASSLLAGAFGELFF. CDR3 bases: TGTGCCAGCAGCTTACTAGCGGGAGCTTTCGGGGAGCTGTTTTTT. The V and J genes are TRBV11-3 and TRBJ2-2; 10 positions match TRBD2. Germline V lookup: CDR1 SGHNT, CDR2 YENEEA. This CDR3 is built from 15 residues. J gave up 7 bases and V 2 bases, and 4 bases lay outside the gene matches.

This rearrangement joins TRBV4-3 to TRBJ2-5; the D gene is possibly TRBD1 (6 bases). Germline loops: CDR1 LGHNA, CDR2 YSLEER. V lost 3 bases, J lost 5 bases, and 16 bases lay in between. This CDR3 is built from 15 residues. For the CDR3, the DNA is TGCGCCAGCAGCCATAGCAGCTCAGGGGCGGAGACCCAGTACTTC. This encodes CASSHSSSGAETQYF.

J is TRBJ1-6 and V is TRBV9, with D unresolved. V was clipped by 2 bases and J by 3 bases, with 6 bases between them. The CDR3 is 14 amino acids. Germline CDR1 reads SGDLS; CDR2 reads YYNGEE. CDR3 bases: TGTGCCAGCAGCGTTCGGGGCTATAATTCACCCCTCCACTTT. This encodes CASSVRGYNSPLHF.

The chain joins TRBV10-3 to TRBJ2-1; D call uncertain. V was cut by 5 bases and J by 0 bases, with 5 bases left in between. CDR3 size: 13 residues. Looked up from germline, CDR1 is ENHRY and CDR2 is SYGVKD. DNA for the CDR3: TGTGCCATCAGTACACCCTCCTACAATGAGCAGTTCTTC. As protein: CAISTPSYNEQFF.

The chain has TRBV29-1 and TRBJ2-5; 8 nucleotides agree with TRBD2. The J segment lost 5 bases and the V segment lost 8 bases, leaving 7 bases of the junction unmatched. The CDR3 contains 12 residues. From germline, CDR1 is SQVTM and CDR2 ANQGSEA. The CDR3 region is CSTGGAGETQYF. CDR3 DNA sequence: TGCAGCACCGGGGGGGCTGGGGAGACCCAGTACTTC.

This chain joins TRBV29-1 and TRBJ1-2; no reliable D call. V shed 4 bases and J shed 8 bases, with 14 bases lying between them. CDR3 length: 12 amino acids. Germline loops: CDR1 SQVTM, CDR2 ANQGSEA. The CDR3 nucleotides are TGCAGCGTTGTTGCTGGGCGCGAGGGCTACACCTTC. Translation: CSVVAGREGYTF. The variable domain in full, with the rest retrieved from reference TRBV29-1 and TRBJ1-2, is SAVISQKPSRDICQRGTSLTIQCQVDSQVTMMFWYRQQPGQSLTLIATANQGSEATYESGFVIDKFPISRPNLTFSTLTVSNMSPEDSSIYLCSVVAGREGYTFGSGTRLTVV.

This clone occurred a few times. The rearrangement joins TRBV28 to TRBJ1-4, with D maybe TRBD1 (6 bases). The CDR3 covers 16 residues. CDR1 and CDR2 from the germline V gene are MDHEN and SYDVKM. Trimming shortened V by 5 bases and J by 8 bases, and 21 bases separated the two germline ends. CDR3 sequence: CASSRLQGQLGEKLFF. For the CDR3, the DNA is TGTGCCAGCAGTCGACTACAGGGACAATTAGGGGAAAAACTGTTTTTT.

The rearrangement uses TRBV3-1 (or the pseudogene TRBV3-2) and TRBJ2-5; perhaps TRBD2 as D (6 bases). CDR1 LGHDT and CDR2 YNNKEL come from the germline V gene (reference sequence). This CDR3 is built from 15 residues. Trimming removed 1 base at V and 5 bases at J, with 14 bases between. The CDR3 here is CASSQALARKETQYF. The CDR3 DNA reads TGTGCCAGCAGCCAAGCTCTAGCGAGGAAGGAGACCCAGTACTTC.

The sample holds a few counts of this clone. The chain is built from TRBV28 and TRBJ1-2; 7 nucleotides agree with TRBD1. CDR3 length equals 13 residues. V shed 7 bases and J 4 bases; nucleotides not matched to a gene: 6. Germline V gene data show CDR1 as MDHEN and CDR2 as SYDVKM. Here the CDR3 reads CASNQGDGYGYTF. The CDR3 DNA follows: TGTGCCAGCAACCAGGGGGATGGCTATGGCTACACCTTC.

This clone has just a few counts. V is TRBV29-1 and J is TRBJ2-7; 7 nucleotides line up with TRBD1. The CDR3 contains 13 residues. Trimming cost V 8 bases and J 3 bases; bases outside gene matches: 10. Per the germline V gene, CDR1 is SQVTM and CDR2 is ANQGSEA. CDR3 nucleotides: TGCAGCACCCGGACAGGAAGCGGCTACGAGCAGTACTTC. As protein: CSTRTGSGYEQYF.

This rearrangement joins TRBV19 to TRBJ2-3; TRBD1 is a possible D gene (6 bases). Trimming left V 3 bases short and J 2 bases short, with 15 bases between. Germline V gene lookup returns CDR1 LNHDA and CDR2 SQIVND (reference sequence). The CDR3 extends over 16 amino acids. The CDR3 DNA sequence: TGTGCCAGTAGTATTGGACAGCGAGGATACACAGATACGCAGTATTTT. This translates into CASSIGQRGYTDTQYF.

The chain has TRBV6-2 or TRBV6-3 and TRBJ2-7; perhaps TRBD2 as D (6 bases). V gave up 4 bases and J gave up 3 bases, with 16 bases separating them. CDR1 and CDR2 (germline): MNHEY, SVGEGT. This CDR3 region has 15 residues. As DNA, the CDR3 is TGTGCCAGCAGTTCAGGCGGGACGCCTGACTACGAGCAGTACTTC. Protein: CASSSGGTPDYEQYF.

This chain uses TRBV6-2 or TRBV6-3 with TRBJ2-2; D may be TRBD2 (5 bases). Germline V gene data show CDR1 as MNHEY and CDR2 as SVGEGT. The V and J ends lost 5 bases and 5 bases respectively, with 6 bases between them. This CDR3 is 12 amino acids long. The CDR3 sequence is CASSTGTGELFF. CDR3 nucleotides: TGTGCCAGCAGTACGGGGACCGGGGAGCTGTTTTTT.

V and J are TRBV10-3 and TRBJ1-4; TRBD1 is a possible D gene (5 bases). CDR3 size: 15 residues. V lost 0 bases to trimming and J lost 4 bases, with 9 bases between them. Per germline, CDR1 ENHRY and CDR2 SYGVKD. The CDR3 DNA follows: TGTGCCATCAGTGAGTCGGGGGGAAGTAATGAAAAACTGTTTTTT. It specifies CAISESGGSNEKLFF.

This sequence joins TRBV6-5 and TRBJ2-1; 10 bases match TRBD2. The germline CDR1 and CDR2 sequences are MNHEY and SVGAGI. The length of the CDR3 is 15 residues. Unmatched junction bases numbered 10, after V lost 4 bases and J lost 10 bases. The CDR3 DNA follows: TGTGCCAGCAGTTCTCCCGCTAGCGGGAGAGGAGAGCAGTTCTTC. This translates into CASSSPASGRGEQFF.